The 5 T cell receptor beta chains in this list originate from one sample, sequenced in a study of shared clonotypes between healthy human individuals. Method: immunoSEQ multiplex PCR; TCRdb's copy keeps in-frame clones and lacks some. The sample records roughly 2.1 million clones, 85% to 95% being singletons. Naivety among CD8 cells was defined by CD45RO negativity and positive CCR7 selection, thereby excluding terminally differentiated effector memory CD45RA+ cells. The specimen was naive CD8+ T cells from PBMCs. The origin of the receptors is a man between 18 and 35 years old in good health. Some clones in this sample may be carry-over from other donors' samples.

V is TRBV30 and J is TRBJ2-5; D possibly corresponds to TRBD1 (6 bases). The CDR3 totals 15 residues. Germline V gives CDR1 GTSNPN, CDR2 SVGIG (reference sequence). With 3 bases removed from V and 5 bases from J, the gap between germline ends came to 19 bases. Written as DNA, the CDR3 is TGTGCCTGGAGCGACCTAGGGGGAGAACGGGAGACCCAGTACTTC. Its translation is CAWSDLGGERETQYF.

The V and J genes are TRBV19 and TRBJ2-7, with 8 nucleotides matching TRBD1. Germline assignment: CDR1 LNHDA and CDR2 SQIVND (reference sequence). V shed 5 bases and J 5 bases; nucleotides not matched to a gene: 11. This CDR3 has 15 residues. In DNA form, the CDR3 reads TGTGCCAGTAGTGGACGGGGACAGGTGAGGAACGAGCAGTACTTC. It codes for CASSGRGQVRNEQYF.

V is TRBV27 and J is TRBJ2-7, with TRBD2 as a possible D gene (6 bases). The CDR3 is made up of 15 amino acids. Looked up from germline, CDR1 is MNHEY and CDR2 is SMNVEV (reference sequence). V dropped 4 bases and J dropped 2 bases, with 15 bases sitting between them. The CDR3 loop reads CASSYRDFRTYEQYF. The CDR3 DNA sequence: TGTGCCAGCAGTTATCGGGACTTCCGTACCTACGAGCAGTACTTC.

The chain links TRBV5-4 to TRBJ1-1; 11 positions match TRBD1. There are 16 residues in the CDR3. V shed 2 bases and J 6 bases; nucleotides not matched to a gene: 9. Germline V gene sequence: CDR1 SGHNT, CDR2 YYREEE (reference sequence). CDR3 loop: CASSLGQGARTPEAFF. The DNA for the CDR3 is TGTGCCAGCAGCTTAGGACAGGGGGCGCGAACCCCTGAAGCTTTCTTT. Variable domain in full (rest from reference TRBV5-4 and TRBJ1-1): ETGVTQSPTHLIKTRGQQVTLRCSSQSGHNTVSWYQQALGQGPQFIFQYYREEENGRGNFPPRFSGLQFPNYSSELNVNALELDDSALYLCASSLGQGARTPEAFFGQGTRLTVV.

This clone has only one observation. The CDR3 DNA reads TGTGCCACCCAGGCCCACTACGAGCAGTACTTC. Residues: CATQAHYEQYF. The V and J genes are TRBV7-9 and TRBJ2-7; no clear D. The germline V gene encodes CDR1 SEHNR and CDR2 FQNEAQ (reference sequence). The CDR3 has 11 amino acids. With 10 bases removed from V and 3 bases from J, the gap between germline ends came to 10 bases.